This T cell receptor (beta chain) was documented in a study of cytomegalovirus exposure and HLA in healthy donors. Study results and limitations: The analysis excluded some indistinguishable V segments, including TRBV6-2 and TRBV6-3. Researchers reported from a later analysis that most CMV-associated TCR beta chains appeared HLA-restricted.

Germline V lookup: CDR1 SGHAT, CDR2 FQNNGV. Trimming took 2 bases from V and 5 from J, leaving 6 bases between them. The length of the CDR3 is 12 residues. About this clone itself: Antigen specificity is unknown.

It was with 60 Vbeta and 13 Jbeta primers that the PCR ran. The repertoire was sequenced with immunoSEQ multiplex PCR; TCRdb's copy has only in-frame clones and lacks some. The data hold some 110,000 clones, with 74% observed a single time. Sequencing was done on a sample of PBMCs. V and J are TRBV11-2 and TRBJ1-1, with D uncertain. The sequence was obtained from a woman aged 45 to 65 in good health and CMV-seropositive. CDR3 amino acids: CASSLFGTEAFF. In nucleotides, the CDR3 is TGTGCCAGCAGCTTATTCGGTACTGAAGCTTTCTTT.